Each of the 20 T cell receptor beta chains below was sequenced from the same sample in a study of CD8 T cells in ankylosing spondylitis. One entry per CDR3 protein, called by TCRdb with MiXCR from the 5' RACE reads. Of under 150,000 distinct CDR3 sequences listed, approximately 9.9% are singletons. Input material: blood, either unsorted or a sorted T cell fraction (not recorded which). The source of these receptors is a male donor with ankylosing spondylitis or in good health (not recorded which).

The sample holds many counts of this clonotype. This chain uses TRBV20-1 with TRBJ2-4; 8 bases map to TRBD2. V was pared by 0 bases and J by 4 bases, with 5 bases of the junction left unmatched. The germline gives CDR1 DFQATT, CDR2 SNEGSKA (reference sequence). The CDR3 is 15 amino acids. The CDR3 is CSARDPAGEKNIQYF. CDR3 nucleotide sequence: TGCAGTGCTAGAGATCCAGCGGGAGAGAAAAACATTCAGTACTTC.

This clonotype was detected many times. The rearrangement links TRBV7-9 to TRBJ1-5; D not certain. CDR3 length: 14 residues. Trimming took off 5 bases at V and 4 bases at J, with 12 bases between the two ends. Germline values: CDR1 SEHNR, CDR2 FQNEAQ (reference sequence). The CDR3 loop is CASSLGRFNQPQHF. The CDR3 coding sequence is TGTGCCAGCAGCCTAGGACGGTTTAATCAGCCCCAGCATTTT.

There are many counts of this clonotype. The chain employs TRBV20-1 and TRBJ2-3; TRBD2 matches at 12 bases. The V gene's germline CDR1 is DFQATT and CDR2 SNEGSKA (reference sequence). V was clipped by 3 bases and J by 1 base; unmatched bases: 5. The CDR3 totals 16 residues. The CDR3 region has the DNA TGCAGTGCTAGGCTAGCGGGAGGGCTCGGCACAGATACGCAGTATTTT. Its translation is CSARLAGGLGTDTQYF.

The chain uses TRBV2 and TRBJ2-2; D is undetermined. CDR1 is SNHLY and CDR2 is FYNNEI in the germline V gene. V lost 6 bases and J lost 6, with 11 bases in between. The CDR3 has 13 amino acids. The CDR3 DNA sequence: TGTGCCAGCAGACAAACTTGGGCCGGGGAGCTGTTTTTT. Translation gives CASRQTWAGELFF.

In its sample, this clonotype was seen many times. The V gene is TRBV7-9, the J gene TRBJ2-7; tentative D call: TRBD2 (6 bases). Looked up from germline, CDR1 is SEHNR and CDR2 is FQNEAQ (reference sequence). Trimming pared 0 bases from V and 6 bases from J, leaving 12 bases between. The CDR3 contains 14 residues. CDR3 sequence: CASSLAEGRSEQYF. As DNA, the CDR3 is TGTGCCAGCAGCTTAGCGGAGGGGCGAAGCGAGCAGTACTTC.

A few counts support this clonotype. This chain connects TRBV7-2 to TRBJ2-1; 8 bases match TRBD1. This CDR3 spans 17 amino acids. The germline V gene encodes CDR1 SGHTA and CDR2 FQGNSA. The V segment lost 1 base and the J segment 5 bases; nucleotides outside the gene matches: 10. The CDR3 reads CASSLVDRGKGNNEQFF. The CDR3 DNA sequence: TGTGCCAGCAGCTTAGTTGACAGGGGAAAAGGAAACAATGAGCAGTTCTTC.

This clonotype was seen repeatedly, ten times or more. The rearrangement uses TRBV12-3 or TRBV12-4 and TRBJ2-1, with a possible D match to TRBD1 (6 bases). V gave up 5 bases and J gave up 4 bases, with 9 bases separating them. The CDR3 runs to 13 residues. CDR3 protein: CASSPTGYNEQFF. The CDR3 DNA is TGTGCCAGCAGTCCTACAGGGTACAATGAGCAGTTCTTC.

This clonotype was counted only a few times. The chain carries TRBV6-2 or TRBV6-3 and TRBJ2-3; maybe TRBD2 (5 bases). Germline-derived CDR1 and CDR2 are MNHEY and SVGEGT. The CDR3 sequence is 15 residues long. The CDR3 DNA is TGTGCTATCAAACCCCGGCGGGTTTCGGGAGATACGCAGTATTTT. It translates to CAIKPRRVSGDTQYF.

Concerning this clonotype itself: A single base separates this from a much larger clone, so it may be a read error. CDR3 nucleotides: TGTGCCATCAGTGAGATGCAGGGGCGGGGGAACTACTGCGAGCAGTACTTC. This codes for CAISEMQGRGNYCEQYF. The rearrangement links TRBV10-3 to TRBJ2-7; possible D gene TRBD2, 7 bases. V was shortened by 2 bases and J by 6 bases, with 23 bases between the two germline ends. Per germline, CDR1 ENHRY and CDR2 SYGVKD. CDR3 length: 17 amino acids.

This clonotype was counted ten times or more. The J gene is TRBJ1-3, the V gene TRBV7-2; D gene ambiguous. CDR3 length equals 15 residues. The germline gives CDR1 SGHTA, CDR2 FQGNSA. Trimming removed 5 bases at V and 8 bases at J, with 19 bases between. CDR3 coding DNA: TGTGCCAGCAGCCCGAGCGTTGGCGGGGTTTACACCATATATTTT. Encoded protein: CASSPSVGGVYTIYF. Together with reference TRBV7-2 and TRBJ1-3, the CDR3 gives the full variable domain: GAGVSQSPSNKVTEKGKDVELRCDPISGHTALYWYRQSLGQGLEFLIYFQGNSAPDKSGLPSDRFSAERTGGSVSTLTIQRTQQEDSAVYLCASSPSVGGVYTIYFGEGSWLTVV.

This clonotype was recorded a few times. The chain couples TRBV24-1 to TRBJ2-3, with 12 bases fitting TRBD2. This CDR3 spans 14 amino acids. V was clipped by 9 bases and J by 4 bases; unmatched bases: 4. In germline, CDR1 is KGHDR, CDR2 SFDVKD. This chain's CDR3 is CATSSGRAPDTQYF. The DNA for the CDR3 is TGTGCCACCTCTAGCGGGAGGGCCCCAGATACGCAGTATTTT.

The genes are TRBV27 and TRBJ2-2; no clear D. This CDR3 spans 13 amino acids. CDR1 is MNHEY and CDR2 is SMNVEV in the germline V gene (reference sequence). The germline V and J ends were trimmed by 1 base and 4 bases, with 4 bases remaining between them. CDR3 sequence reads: CASSLYRTGELFF. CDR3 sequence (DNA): TGTGCCAGCAGTTTATATCGCACCGGGGAGCTGTTTTTT.

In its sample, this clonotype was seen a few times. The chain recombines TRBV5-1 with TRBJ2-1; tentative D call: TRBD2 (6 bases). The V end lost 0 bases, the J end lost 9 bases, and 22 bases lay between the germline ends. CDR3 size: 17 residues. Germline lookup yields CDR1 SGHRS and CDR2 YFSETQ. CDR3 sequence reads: CASSLDSSAYGTREQFF. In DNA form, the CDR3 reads TGCGCCAGCAGCTTGGACTCCTCCGCGTATGGGACTCGTGAGCAGTTCTTC.

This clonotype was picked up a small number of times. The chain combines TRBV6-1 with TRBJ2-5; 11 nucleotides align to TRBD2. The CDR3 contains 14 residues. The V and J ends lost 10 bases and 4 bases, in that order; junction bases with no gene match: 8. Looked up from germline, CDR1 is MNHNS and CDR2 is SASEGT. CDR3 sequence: CATDIAGGRETQYF. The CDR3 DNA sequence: TGTGCCACCGATATAGCGGGAGGGAGAGAGACCCAGTACTTC.

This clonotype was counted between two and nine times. For the CDR3, the DNA is TGCGCCAGCAGCTTGGGGACTAGCGGGGGATCCTACGAGCAGTACTTC. This gives the protein CASSLGTSGGSYEQYF. J is TRBJ2-7 and V is TRBV5-1; 13 bases align to TRBD2. Germline CDR1 reads SGHRS; CDR2 reads YFSETQ. This CDR3 is 16 amino acids long. Losses at the gene ends were 0 bases for V and 1 base for J; bases not matched to a gene: 1.

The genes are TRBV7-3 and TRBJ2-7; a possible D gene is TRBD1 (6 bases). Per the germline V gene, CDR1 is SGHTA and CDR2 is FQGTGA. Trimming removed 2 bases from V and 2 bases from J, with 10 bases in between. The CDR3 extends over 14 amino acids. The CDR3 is CASSLSQGTYEQYF. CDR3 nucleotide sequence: TGTGCCAGCAGCTTATCACAGGGTACCTACGAGCAGTACTTC.

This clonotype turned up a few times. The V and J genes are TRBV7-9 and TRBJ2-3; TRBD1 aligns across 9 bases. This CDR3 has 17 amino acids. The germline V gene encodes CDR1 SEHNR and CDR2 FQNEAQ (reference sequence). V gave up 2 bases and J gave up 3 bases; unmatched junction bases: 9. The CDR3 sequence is CASSLMPGTGLTDTQYF. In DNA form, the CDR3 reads TGTGCCAGCAGCTTAATGCCCGGGACAGGGCTTACAGATACGCAGTATTTT.

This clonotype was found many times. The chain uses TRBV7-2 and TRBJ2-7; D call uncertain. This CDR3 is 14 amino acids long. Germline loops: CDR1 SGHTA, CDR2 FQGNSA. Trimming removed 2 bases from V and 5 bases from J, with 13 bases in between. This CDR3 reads CASSLLGFRNEQYF. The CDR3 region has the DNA TGTGCCAGCAGCTTACTAGGGTTCAGGAACGAGCAGTACTTC.

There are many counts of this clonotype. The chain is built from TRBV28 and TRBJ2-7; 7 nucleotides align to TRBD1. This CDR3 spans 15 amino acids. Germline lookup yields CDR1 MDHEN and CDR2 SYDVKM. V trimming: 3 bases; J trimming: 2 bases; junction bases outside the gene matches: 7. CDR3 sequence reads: CASSLRGGIAYEQYF. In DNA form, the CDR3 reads TGTGCCAGCAGTTTGAGAGGGGGCATCGCCTACGAGCAGTACTTC.

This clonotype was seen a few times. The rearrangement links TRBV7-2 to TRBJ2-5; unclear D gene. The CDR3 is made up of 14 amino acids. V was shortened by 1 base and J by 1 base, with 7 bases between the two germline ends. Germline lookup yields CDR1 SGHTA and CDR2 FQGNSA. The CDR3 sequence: CASSLGPSQETQYF. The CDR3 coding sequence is TGTGCCAGCAGCTTAGGGCCAAGCCAAGAGACCCAGTACTTC.